Here is one TCR beta chain with its context. Its target is not known. The data derive from a study of siplizumab effects on memory and regulatory T cells. Broader study findings: Siplizumab significantly lowered the alloreactive sequences that could be traced to unstimulated CD4+ memory cells. Roughly 80-95% of proliferating clones (CD4+ or CD8+) could not be assigned a naive or memory phenotype. Proliferating siplizumab-culture Treg suppressive function went unconfirmed.

This CDR3 comprises 15 residues. Germline V lookup: CDR1 GTSNPN, CDR2 SVGIG (reference sequence). The ends lost 2 bases at V and 2 bases at J; junction bases unmatched: 7. TCRdb keeps only in-frame clones here, not all; method: immunoSEQ multiplex PCR. The profile covers some 120,000 clones, with around 94% appearing a single time and roughly 1.8% taken by the ten largest. This rearrangement joins TRBV30 to TRBJ2-7; 9 nucleotides agree with TRBD2. The origin of this receptor is a human donor in good health. The specimen sequenced was non-Treg CD4+ T cells sorted from blood. CDR3 protein: CAWSRSSGMPYEQYF. CDR3 sequence (DNA): TGTGCCTGGAGTCGGTCTAGCGGGATGCCCTACGAGCAGTACTTC.